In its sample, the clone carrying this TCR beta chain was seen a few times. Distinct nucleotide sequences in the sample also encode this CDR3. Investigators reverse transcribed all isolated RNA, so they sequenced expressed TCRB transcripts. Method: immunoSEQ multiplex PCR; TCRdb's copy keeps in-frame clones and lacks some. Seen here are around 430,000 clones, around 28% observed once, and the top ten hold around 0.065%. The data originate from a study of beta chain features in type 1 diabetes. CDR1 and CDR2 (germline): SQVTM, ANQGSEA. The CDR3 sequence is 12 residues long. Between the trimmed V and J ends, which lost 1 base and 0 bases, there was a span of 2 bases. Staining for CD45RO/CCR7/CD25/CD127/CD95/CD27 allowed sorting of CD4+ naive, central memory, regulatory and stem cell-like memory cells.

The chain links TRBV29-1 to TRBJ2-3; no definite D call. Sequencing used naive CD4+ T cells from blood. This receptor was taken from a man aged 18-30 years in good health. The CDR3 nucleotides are TGCAGCGTTGAAGGGAGCACAGATACGCAGTATTTT. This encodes CSVEGSTDTQYF.